This TCR beta chain was documented in a study of T cell repertoires in cytomegalovirus infection. Across the whole study: An indication of both CMV infection and matching HLA type came from public TCR beta signatures.

Study-level findings and limits: HLA-C-restricted TCR beta clonotypes specific for CMV led the ex vivo response.

Each CDR3 protein is one row after TCRdb ran MiXCR on the reads. The table records fewer than 200,000 distinct CDR3 sequences, 15% to 20% of them present only once. This clonotype has ten or more counts. The antigen remains undetermined. CDR1 is SGHDT, CDR2 YYEEEE, per germline. This CDR3 is built from 16 residues. The V end was cut by 0 bases, the J end by 3 bases, with 13 bases between. The sequence was obtained from a human donor in good health (CMV status not recorded). Some clones in this sample may be carry-over from other donors' samples. The chain has TRBV5-6 and TRBJ2-1; tentative D call: TRBD1 (6 bases). The specimen was PBMCs. The CDR3 bases are TGTGCCAGCAGCTTGGATGCAGGGGAAGTCTACAATGAGCAGTTCTTC. Translation gives CASSLDAGEVYNEQFF. Full variable domain (remainder filled in from reference TRBV5-6 and TRBJ2-1): DAGVTQSPTHLIKTRGQQVTLRCSPKSGHDTVSWYQQALGQGPQFIFQYYEEEERQRGNFPDRFSGHQFPNYSSELNVNALLLGDSALYLCASSLDAGEVYNEQFFGPGTRLTVL.